This TCR beta chain was sequenced for a study of cytomegalovirus exposure and HLA in healthy donors. Findings and limits, study-wide: Immune exposure information comprised only CMV serostatus.

Amplification used 60 Vbeta primers and 13 Jbeta primers. TCRdb's copy holds only in-frame clones and misses some; the assay was immunoSEQ multiplex PCR. Of about 130,000 clones in the sample, around 85% were seen once. In regard to this clone: The antigen remains unidentified.

Trimming cost V 6 bases and J 3 bases; bases outside gene matches: 13. Germline lookup yields CDR1 MNHNY and CDR2 SVGAGI (reference sequence). CDR3 length equals 16 residues. The chain links TRBV6-6 to TRBJ1-1, with 7 nucleotides matching TRBD1. Specimen: PBMCs. This TCR was sampled from a woman between 25 and 40 years old in good health and CMV-seropositive. The CDR3 spells CASSPLQGILDTEAFF. In nucleotides, the CDR3 is TGTGCCAGCAGCCCTTTACAGGGGATTCTCGACACTGAAGCTTTCTTT.